Listed below are T cell receptor beta chains from one sample, sequenced in a study of blood T cell repertoires in COVID-19. Profiling relied on immunoSEQ multiplex PCR, and the TCRdb table lists in-frame clones only, not all of them. The data contain about 58,000 clones, roughly 90% of them seen just once; the ten biggest clones take up around 15%. The sequenced sample consisted of peripheral blood. The receptor set was obtained from a woman aged 60-75 years with active COVID-19. Each CDR3 is given with its conserved first and last residue. The D gene is left open where the match is weak. Clone size appears in some rows only: once, few, many, or a class for an expanded clone.

D | J | V | size | CDR3 | DNA
- | TRBJ2-3 | TRBV4-1 | - | CASSQEDRTLRTQYF | TGCGCCAGCAGCCAAGAGGACAGAACTCTACGTACGCAGTATTTT
TRBD2 | TRBJ2-5 | TRBV4-2 | once | CASSQASGGGETQYF | TGTGCCAGCAGCCAAGCGTCGGGGGGAGGGGAGACCCAGTACTTC
- | TRBJ2-3 | TRBV10-3 | - | CAISERHGTDTQYF | TGTGCCATCAGTGAGAGGCACGGGACAGATACGCAGTATTTT
TRBD1 | TRBJ2-5 | TRBV3-1/TRBV3-2 | - | CASSQTGVKGETQYF | TGTGCCAGCAGCCAAACAGGGGTGAAGGGAGAGACCCAGTACTTC
TRBD1 | TRBJ2-7 | TRBV7-2 | - | CASSTTGNSYEQYF | TGTGCCAGCAGCACGACAGGGAACTCCTACGAGCAGTACTTC
- | TRBJ1-5 | TRBV7-2 | - | CASSLQGPNQPQHF | TGTGCCAGCAGCTTACAGGGGCCGAATCAGCCCCAGCATTTT
TRBD1 | TRBJ1-4 | TRBV2 | - | CASTGQGAGEKLFF | TGTGCCAGCACTGGACAGGGGGCGGGAGAAAAACTGTTTTTT
- | TRBJ2-7 | TRBV19 | - | CASKAGGRYEQYF | TGTGCCAGTAAGGCCGGGGGTCGCTACGAGCAGTACTTC
- | TRBJ1-2 | TRBV3-1/TRBV3-2 | - | CASSLRTVGAYGYTF | TGTGCCAGCAGCCTAAGGACGGTGGGGGCCTATGGCTACACCTTC
TRBD1 | TRBJ2-7 | TRBV11-2 | once | CASSFTGTGNYEQYF | TGTGCCAGCAGCTTTACCGGGACAGGTAACTACGAGCAGTACTTC
TRBD1 | TRBJ2-2 | TRBV3-1/TRBV3-2 | - | CASSSGGTGELFF | TGTGCCAGCAGCTCAGGGGGAACCGGGGAGCTGTTTTTT
- | TRBJ1-6 | TRBV12-3/TRBV12-4 | - | CASRTDSRTLHF | TGTGCCAGCAGAACGGACAGCCGCACCCTCCACTTT
TRBD1 | TRBJ2-7 | TRBV12-3/TRBV12-4 | - | CASSEGALAEQYF | TGTGCCAGCAGCGAGGGGGCTCTTGCGGAGCAGTACTTC
- | TRBJ2-7 | TRBV4-1 | - | CASSQGAARGVSYEQYF | TGCGCCAGCAGCCAAGGAGCAGCTAGGGGCGTCTCCTACGAGCAGTACTTC
- | TRBJ1-1 | TRBV5-4 | - | CASSLGRGYTEAFF | TGTGCCAGCAGCTTGGGACGGGGGTATACTGAAGCTTTCTTT
- | TRBJ2-3 | TRBV29-1 | - | CSVAVGALTDTQYF | TGCAGCGTGGCCGTGGGGGCTCTCACAGATACGCAGTATTTT
- | TRBJ1-5 | TRBV11-2 | - | CASSPGGRFSNQPQHF | TGTGCCAGCAGCCCAGGCGGGCGCTTTAGCAATCAGCCCCAGCATTTT
TRBD1 | TRBJ1-2 | TRBV4-1 | once | CASSQGALGQGHGYTF | TGCGCCAGCAGCCAAGGGGCCCTCGGACAGGGGCATGGCTACACCTTC